This T cell receptor beta chain comes out of a study of CD8+CD57+ T cells in acquired aplastic anemia. Turning to the study itself: Sorted CD4+ and CD8+ cells yielded DNA averaging around 3.2 ug. Overall study results and limits: Between patients and controls, 25 to 30 CD8+ CDR3 sequences were found in common.

This clonotype has ten or more counts. Antigen specificity is unknown. A much larger clone differs by one base, so this may be a read error. An expansion of CD8+CD57+ cells by flow cytometry had been shown in patients chosen for sequencing. As a group, the patients uniformly had severe acquired aplastic anemia. The CDR3 is 13 residues long. V lost 1 base and J 10 bases, leaving 13 bases between the germline ends. CDR1 WSHSY and CDR2 SAAADI come from the germline V gene. Genomic DNA, serving as template, underwent TCR beta VDJ and CDR3 profiling. TCRdb re-called the reads through MiXCR, storing one row per CDR3 protein. The repertoire includes 150,000 or so distinct CDR3 sequences, approximately 51% of them detected once, and about 2.9% sits in the top ten.

The clonotype was recovered from a human donor with aplastic anemia. This chain connects TRBV10-2 to TRBJ1-1; D possibly corresponds to TRBD1 (5 bases). Sequencing was done on a sample of sorted CD4+, CD8+, or CD8+CD57+ T cells (not recorded which) from PBMCs. Written as DNA, the CDR3 is TGCGCCAGCAGTGAGTATGGTAGGGGTGGAGCTTTCTTT. It translates to CASSEYGRGGAFF.